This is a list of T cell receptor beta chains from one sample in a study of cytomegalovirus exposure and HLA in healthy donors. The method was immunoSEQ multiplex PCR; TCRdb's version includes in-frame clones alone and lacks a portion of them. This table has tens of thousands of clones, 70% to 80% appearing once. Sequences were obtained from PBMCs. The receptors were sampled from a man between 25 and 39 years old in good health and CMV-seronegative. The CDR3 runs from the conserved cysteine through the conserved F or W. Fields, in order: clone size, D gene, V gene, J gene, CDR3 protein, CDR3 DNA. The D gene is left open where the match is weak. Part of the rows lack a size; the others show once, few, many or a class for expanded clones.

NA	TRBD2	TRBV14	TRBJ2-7	CASSRPGLAGESYEQYF	TGTGCCAGCAGCCGACCGGGACTAGCGGGAGAATCCTACGAGCAGTACTTC
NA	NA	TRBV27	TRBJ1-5	CASSLLGGGHQPQHF	TGTGCCAGCAGTTTACTAGGGGGTGGTCATCAGCCCCAGCATTTT
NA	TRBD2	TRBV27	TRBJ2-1	CASSFYPAGTDNEQFF	TGTGCCAGCAGTTTCTACCCAGCGGGAACGGACAATGAGCAGTTCTTC
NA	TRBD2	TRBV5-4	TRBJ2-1	CASSRMTSGGISYNEQFF	TGTGCCAGCAGCCGTATGACTAGCGGGGGTATCAGCTACAATGAGCAGTTCTTC
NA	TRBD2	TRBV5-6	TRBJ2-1	CASSYGLGGARGNEQFF	TGTGCCAGCAGTTATGGGCTCGGGGGGGCCCGGGGAAATGAGCAGTTCTTC
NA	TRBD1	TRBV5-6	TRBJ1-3	CASLKSQGALYSGNTIYF	TGTGCCAGCCTCAAGTCCCAGGGGGCCCTATACTCTGGAAACACCATATATTTT
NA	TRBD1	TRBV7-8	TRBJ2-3	CASSSGTGVTDTQYF	TGTGCCAGCAGCTCCGGAACAGGGGTCACAGATACGCAGTATTTT
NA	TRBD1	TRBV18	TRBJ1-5	CASSPAGQGDQPQHF	TGTGCCAGCTCACCAGCGGGACAGGGGGATCAGCCCCAGCATTTT
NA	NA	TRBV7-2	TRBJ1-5	CASSSTLDSNQPQHF	TGTGCCAGCAGCTCCACGCTAGACTCGAATCAGCCCCAGCATTTT
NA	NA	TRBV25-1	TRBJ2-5	CASSKQGGWETQYF	TGTGCCAGCAGTAAACAGGGGGGGTGGGAGACCCAGTACTTC
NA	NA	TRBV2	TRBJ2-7	CASSVDGGGREQYF	TGTGCCAGCAGTGTCGATGGGGGCGGTAGGGAGCAGTACTTC
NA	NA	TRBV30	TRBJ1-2	CAWSERDGSMGYTF	TGTGCCTGGAGTGAAAGGGACGGGAGTATGGGCTACACCTTC
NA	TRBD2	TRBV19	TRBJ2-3	CASSIGSSGRWTDTQYF	TGTGCCAGTAGTATTGGATCTAGCGGGAGATGGACAGATACGCAGTATTTT
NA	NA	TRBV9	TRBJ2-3	CASSVGAGKSTDTQYF	TGTGCCAGCAGCGTAGGGGCGGGAAAATCCACAGATACGCAGTATTTT
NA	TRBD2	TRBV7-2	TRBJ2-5	CASSLELAEVTQYF	TGTGCCAGCAGCTTAGAACTAGCGGAGGTGACCCAGTACTTC
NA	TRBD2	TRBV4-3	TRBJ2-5	CASSPEGLAGIQYF	TGCGCCAGCAGCCCTGAGGGACTAGCGGGGATCCAGTACTTC
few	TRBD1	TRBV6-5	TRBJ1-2	CASSSQGGGNYGYTF	TGTGCCAGCAGTTCTCAAGGAGGGGGCAACTATGGCTACACCTTC
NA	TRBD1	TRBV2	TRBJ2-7	CATSGTGNEQYF	TGTGCCACCTCCGGGACAGGGAACGAGCAGTACTTC
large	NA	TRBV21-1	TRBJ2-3	CASSKARAGDPTDTQYF	TGTGCCAGCAGCAAAGCGCGAGCAGGGGACCCCACAGATACGCAGTATTTT
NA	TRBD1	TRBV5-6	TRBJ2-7	CASSSGTGGFYEQYF	TGTGCCAGCAGCTCCGGGACAGGGGGGTTCTACGAGCAGTACTTC
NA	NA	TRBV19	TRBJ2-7	CASSEQGLRLYYEQYF	TGTGCCAGTAGTGAACAGGGCCTGAGACTTTACTACGAGCAGTACTTC
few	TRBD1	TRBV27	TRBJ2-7	CARTGQGSNDEQYF	TGTGCCAGGACGGGACAGGGCAGTAACGACGAGCAGTACTTC
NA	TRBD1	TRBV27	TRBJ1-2	CASSYRTGGNPYGYTF	TGTGCCAGCAGTTATCGGACAGGGGGCAATCCTTATGGCTACACCTTC
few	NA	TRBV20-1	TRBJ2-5	CSANSGETQYF	TGCAGTGCAAATAGCGGAGAGACCCAGTACTTC
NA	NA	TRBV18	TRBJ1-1	CASSPEAGFTEAFF	TGTGCCAGCTCACCAGAGGCAGGGTTTACTGAAGCTTTCTTT
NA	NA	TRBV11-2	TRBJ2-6	CASSPLLQAGANVLTF	TGTGCCAGCAGCCCCCTATTGCAAGCTGGGGCCAACGTCCTGACTTTC
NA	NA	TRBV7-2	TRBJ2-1	CASSLRPGADFF	TGTGCCAGCAGCTTACGTCCGGGAGCGGACTTCTTC
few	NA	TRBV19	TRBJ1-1	CASSIDPTGASAEAFF	TGTGCCAGTAGTATAGATCCCACAGGAGCAAGTGCTGAAGCTTTCTTT
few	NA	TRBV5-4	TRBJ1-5	CASSLAGTNQPQHF	TGTGCCAGCAGCTTGGCGGGAACTAATCAGCCCCAGCATTTT
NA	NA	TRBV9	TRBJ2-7	CASSVSARDTYEQYF	TGTGCCAGCAGCGTATCCGCCAGGGACACCTACGAGCAGTACTTC
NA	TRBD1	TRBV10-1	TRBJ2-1	CASSESGQGIGEQFF	TGCGCCAGCAGTGAGAGCGGACAGGGGATTGGGGAGCAGTTCTTC
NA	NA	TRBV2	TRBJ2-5	CASFYSQETQYF	TGTGCCAGCTTTTACAGCCAAGAGACCCAGTACTTC
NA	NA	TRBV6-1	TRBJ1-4	CASRRVLNEKLFF	TGTGCCAGCAGGAGGGTCCTAAATGAAAAACTGTTTTTT
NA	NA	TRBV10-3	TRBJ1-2	CAISENTAYGYTF	TGTGCCATCAGTGAGAATACAGCCTATGGCTACACCTTC
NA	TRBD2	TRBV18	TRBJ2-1	CASSLTTTSLAGGYNEQFF	TGTGCCAGCTCACTCACCACTACATCACTAGCGGGGGGGTACAATGAGCAGTTCTTC
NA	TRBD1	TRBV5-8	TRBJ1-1	CASSLAGQGASTEAFF	TGTGCCAGCAGCTTGGCCGGACAGGGGGCGAGCACTGAAGCTTTCTTT
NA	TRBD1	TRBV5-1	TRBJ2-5	CASSTGQGLKETQYF	TGCGCCAGCAGCACCGGACAGGGGCTAAAAGAGACCCAGTACTTC
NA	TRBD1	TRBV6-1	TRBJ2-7	CASSEYGTGAYEQYF	TGTGCCAGCAGTGAATATGGGACAGGAGCCTACGAGCAGTACTTC
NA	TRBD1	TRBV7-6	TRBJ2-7	CASSLQGAGEQYF	TGTGCCAGCAGCTTACAGGGGGCGGGGGAGCAGTACTTC
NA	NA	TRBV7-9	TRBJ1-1	CASSPQTEAFF	TGTGCCAGCAGCCCGCAGACTGAAGCTTTCTTT